One and the same sample provided the 14 T cell receptor beta chains below, sequenced in a study of CD8 T cells in Susac syndrome. A quantity of roughly 0.5 to 1 ug RNA underwent reverse transcription using random hexamers. MiXCR, applied by TCRdb to the immunoSEQ multiplex PCR reads, yields one record per CDR3 protein. The sample yields tens of thousands of distinct CDR3 sequences, under 96% seen once. What was sequenced was CD4+ T cells from PBMCs. These receptors were obtained from a human donor with multiple sclerosis.

The chain employs TRBV12-3 or TRBV12-4 and TRBJ2-7; possible D gene TRBD1, 6 bases. The V end lost 8 bases, the J end lost 0 bases, and 14 bases lay between the germline ends. The CDR3 is made up of 14 amino acids. The CDR3 coding sequence is TGTGCCAGCCAAAAACAGGGTGCCTCCTACGAGCAGTACTTC. It translates to CASQKQGASYEQYF.

The CDR3 DNA follows: TGTGCCATCAGTCGGACAGGGGACTATGGCTACACCTTC. Protein: CAISRTGDYGYTF. V is TRBV10-3 and J is TRBJ1-2; 9 nucleotides align to TRBD1. V was pared by 5 bases and J by 3 bases, with 1 base of the junction left unmatched. From germline, CDR1 is ENHRY and CDR2 SYGVKD. The CDR3 extends over 13 amino acids.

The rearrangement uses TRBV5-1 and TRBJ2-3; 9 nucleotides match TRBD2. V lost 2 bases, J lost 5 bases, and 3 bases stayed unmatched. The CDR3 covers 14 residues. Germline-derived CDR1 and CDR2 are SGHRS and YFSETQ. For the CDR3, the DNA is TGCGCCAGCAGCTTAGCGGGGGGAGGAGATACGCAGTATTTT. Translated: CASSLAGGGDTQYF.

This clonotype was recorded only once. The CDR3 coding sequence is TGTGCCAGCAGTTACTCCCCCGGGACAGTCCGCACCGGGGAGCTGTTTTTT. It yields the protein CASSYSPGTVRTGELFF. The chain carries TRBV6-5 and TRBJ2-2; 7 bases line up with TRBD1. The CDR3 spans 17 residues. CDR1 and CDR2 from the germline V gene are MNHEY and SVGAGI. J was trimmed by 4 bases and V by 0 bases; bases with no gene match: 8.

V gene TRBV6-6 combines with J gene TRBJ1-1; D is ambiguous. Germline V lookup: CDR1 MNHNY, CDR2 SVGAGI (reference sequence). The length of the CDR3 is 11 residues. V was pared by 5 bases and J by 6 bases, with 7 bases between. The CDR3 region is CASSPLAEAFF. Written as DNA, the CDR3 is TGTGCCAGCAGTCCACTGGCTGAAGCTTTCTTT.

This chain joins TRBV9 and TRBJ2-1, with 12 bases fitting TRBD2. Looked up from germline, CDR1 is SGDLS and CDR2 is YYNGEE. CDR3 size: 15 residues. The trim removed 5 bases at V and 2 bases at J, leaving 2 bases unmatched. The CDR3 DNA reads TGTGCCAGCAGGCGACTAGCGGGGGCCTACAATGAGCAGTTCTTC. This codes for CASRRLAGAYNEQFF.

V is TRBV29-1 and J is TRBJ2-7, with 8 bases matching TRBD1. The CDR3 covers 12 residues. From germline, CDR1 is SQVTM and CDR2 ANQGSEA. V was clipped by 7 bases and J by 4 bases; unmatched bases: 6. CDR3: CSGGQGFYEQYF. The CDR3 DNA reads as TGCAGCGGCGGACAGGGCTTTTACGAGCAGTACTTC.

V is TRBV6-5 and J is TRBJ1-6; TRBD1 matches at 7 bases. The CDR3 is 15 residues long. J lost 7 bases, V lost 6 bases, and 9 bases had no gene match. Germline values: CDR1 MNHEY, CDR2 SVGAGI. CDR3 loop: CASSFGQVNNSPLHF. DNA for the CDR3: TGTGCCAGCAGCTTTGGACAGGTTAACAATTCACCCCTCCACTTT.

The chain couples TRBV5-4 to TRBJ2-7, with TRBD2 identical over 13 bases. V was clipped by 4 bases and J by 3 bases; unmatched bases: 4. Germline CDR1 SGHNT, CDR2 YYREEE (reference sequence). The CDR3 covers 15 residues. The CDR3 protein is CASSRLAGGLYEQYF. The CDR3 DNA reads TGTGCCAGCAGCCGACTAGCGGGGGGCCTCTACGAGCAGTACTTC.

The chain uses TRBV7-2 and TRBJ2-7; unclear D gene. Germline CDR1 SGHTA, CDR2 FQGNSA. V was pared by 5 bases and J by 7 bases, with 15 bases between. This CDR3 is 13 amino acids long. DNA for the CDR3: TGTGCCAGCAGCCCCCCCGGCGAGAGAGAGCAGTACTTC. Protein: CASSPPGEREQYF.

V and J are TRBV5-1 and TRBJ1-1, with 7 bases identical to TRBD1. This CDR3 has 18 amino acids. The germline gives CDR1 SGHRS, CDR2 YFSETQ. Trimming removed 4 bases from V and 0 bases from J; junction bases left unmatched: 15. CDR3 residues: CASSPLLRGPIMNTEAFF. The CDR3 nucleotides read TGCGCCAGCAGCCCGTTATTGAGGGGGCCTATCATGAACACTGAAGCTTTCTTT.

V is TRBV7-2 and J is TRBJ2-7, with a tentative D call TRBD1 (6 bases). Looked up from germline, CDR1 is SGHTA and CDR2 is FQGNSA. This CDR3 has 14 residues. The ends were cut back, 3 bases at V and 3 bases at J, with 12 bases in the middle. CDR3 sequence (DNA): TGTGCCAGCAGCTTCCTCTTGGACAGCTACGAGCAGTACTTC. This gives the protein CASSFLLDSYEQYF.

The chain employs TRBV7-2 and TRBJ2-3; D possibly corresponds to TRBD2 (7 bases). The CDR3 spans 14 residues. Trimming took 5 bases from V and 7 from J, leaving 16 bases between them. Germline V gives CDR1 SGHTA, CDR2 FQGNSA. CDR3 DNA sequence: TGTGCCAGCAGCAAGGGGGGGGCCGGGAATACGCAGTATTTT. It yields the protein CASSKGGAGNTQYF.

V usage is TRBV29-1 and J usage is TRBJ2-5; D may match TRBD1 or TRBD2 (6 bases each). The V gene lost 8 bases and the J gene lost 5 bases, with 18 bases spanning the gap. This CDR3 is built from 13 residues. Germline CDR1 SQVTM, CDR2 ANQGSEA. The CDR3 region has the DNA TGCAGCCTCTCAGGGTCGGGGGCCGAGACCCAGTACTTC. Its translation: CSLSGSGAETQYF.